This T cell receptor beta chain stems from a study of cytomegalovirus exposure and HLA in healthy donors. The CDR3 length is 16 residues. The germline V gene encodes CDR1 SGHNT and CDR2 YYREEE (reference sequence). V was pared by 4 bases and J by 2 bases, with 6 bases of the junction left unmatched. Assay used: immunoSEQ multiplex PCR; TCRdb lists only in-frame clones, some missing. The table has more than 100,000 clones, about nine tenths seen once. About this clone: The antigen is not known.

Study observations and caveats: Accounts indicate the classifier identified cytomegalovirus status with strong specificity and sensitivity. Researchers counted 180 or so TCR beta chains as cytomegalovirus-associated. Most TCR sequences were uncommon, yet certain public TCRs appeared in many donors.

The sequence was obtained from a man between 25 and 39 years old in good health and CMV-seronegative. This chain uses TRBV5-4 with TRBJ2-1, with 10 bases identical to TRBD2. The sequencing input was PBMCs. This CDR3 reads CASSASGRAAYNEQFF. As DNA, the CDR3 is TGTGCCAGCAGCGCCAGCGGGAGGGCGGCCTACAATGAGCAGTTCTTC.